Here is one T cell receptor (beta chain) with its context. Germline CDR1 and CDR2: SGHDT and YYEEEE. V was clipped by 4 bases and J by 1 base; unmatched bases: 5. The CDR3 runs to 14 residues. This entry belongs to a study of cytomegalovirus exposure and HLA in healthy donors. In the PCR, 60 Vbeta and 13 Jbeta primers were used. Clones were sequenced by immunoSEQ multiplex PCR, and TCRdb holds only the in-frame ones, with some missing. The table shows 150,000 to 200,000 clones, with approximately 80% occurring only once. The material sequenced was PBMCs. This sequence joins TRBV5-6 and TRBJ2-7; 7 nucleotides line up with TRBD1. The TCR sequence derives from a man in his late teens or twenties in good health and CMV-seropositive. The CDR3 here is CASSPGTVSYEQYF. The DNA for the CDR3 is TGTGCCAGCAGCCCCGGGACAGTGTCCTACGAGCAGTACTTC. The full variable domain, rest sourced from reference TRBV5-6 and TRBJ2-7, is DAGVTQSPTHLIKTRGQQVTLRCSPKSGHDTVSWYQQALGQGPQFIFQYYEEEERQRGNFPDRFSGHQFPNYSSELNVNALLLGDSALYLCASSPGTVSYEQYFGPGTRLTVT.